The 27 T cell receptor beta chains reported below all come from one sample, sequenced in a study of spatial heterogeneity in lung cancer. TCRdb itself ran the 5' RACE reads through MiXCR, one entry per CDR3 protein. The sample gives about 52,000 distinct CDR3 sequences, 7.4% of which show up once; around 35% is in the top ten. The time point: blood at routine non-recurrence follow-up after resection. Researchers sequenced whole RNA taken from tumor, nontumor lung or frozen PBMC without sorting. This specimen was PBMCs, taken at follow-up. The receptor source for this set is a female donor with early-stage non-small cell lung cancer.

This clonotype was counted many times. The chain combines TRBV10-3 with TRBJ2-7; D may be TRBD1 (6 bases). This CDR3 spans 15 amino acids. The V end was cut by 3 bases, the J end by 2 bases, with 14 bases between. CDR1 and CDR2 from the germline V gene are ENHRY and SYGVKD. CDR3 coding DNA: TGTGCCATCAGTGACCCGGGACACCCGACCTACGAGCAGTACTTC. It codes for CAISDPGHPTYEQYF.

Notes on this clonotype: A read error may explain this, as a much larger clone is one base away. The chain employs TRBV20-1 and TRBJ2-7; the match to TRBD1 covers 8 bases. Germline CDR1 DFQATT, CDR2 SNEGSKA (reference sequence). The CDR3 sequence is 12 residues long. The CDR3 DNA sequence: TGCAGTGCTAGACAGGGGGCCAACGAGCAGCACTTC. This sequence encodes CSARQGANEQHF.

This clonotype was detected a few times. The rearrangement joins TRBV12-3 or TRBV12-4 to TRBJ1-2; 8 bases are shared with TRBD1. This CDR3 is built from 18 residues. The junction had 12 bases not matched to a gene; V was cut back by 3 bases and J by 0 bases. CDR3 amino acids: CASSFLAGGGLANYGYTF. The CDR3, as DNA: TGTGCCAGCAGTTTTCTTGCAGGGGGCGGCTTAGCTAACTATGGCTACACCTTC.

V usage is TRBV28 and J usage is TRBJ1-2, with D hard to call. This CDR3 has 14 amino acids. Trimming cost V 4 bases and J 6 bases, with 15 bases left between them. Per germline, CDR1 MDHEN and CDR2 SYDVKM. CDR3 sequence: CASSSPVRRNGYTF. DNA of the CDR3: TGTGCCAGCAGTTCCCCCGTGCGGAGGAATGGCTACACCTTC.

The chain joins TRBV6-5 to TRBJ1-1, with D uncertain. The CDR3 extends over 14 amino acids. Trimming removed 6 bases from V and 4 bases from J, with 15 bases in between. CDR1 MNHEY and CDR2 SVGAGI come from the germline V gene. The DNA for the CDR3 is TGTGCCAGCAGGATGTCGGGAGGCATCACTGAAGCTTTCTTT. Translated, it gives CASRMSGGITEAFF.

The genes are TRBV29-1 and TRBJ2-7, with a tentative D call TRBD1 (6 bases). The CDR3 is made up of 11 amino acids. Germline loops: CDR1 SQVTM, CDR2 ANQGSEA. Trimming took 7 bases from V and 6 from J, leaving 13 bases between them. The CDR3 region has the DNA TGCAGCGGGCTGGACAGCGCCGAGCAGTACTTC. Translated: CSGLDSAEQYF.

This clonotype was counted at least ten times. This chain links TRBV10-3 with TRBJ2-1; 7 bases align to TRBD1. CDR3 length: 15 residues. V dropped 2 bases and J dropped 5; count of bases not matched to a gene: 6. From germline, CDR1 is ENHRY and CDR2 SYGVKD. CDR3 nucleotide sequence: TGTGCCATCAGTGAGAGGCAGGGGGTGGACAATGAGCAGTTCTTC. Protein: CAISERQGVDNEQFF.

This clonotype was seen ten or more times. V is TRBV28 and J is TRBJ2-1; 7 bases are shared with TRBD1. Losses at the gene ends were 4 bases for V and 0 bases for J; bases not matched to a gene: 6. Germline CDR1 MDHEN, CDR2 SYDVKM. There are 16 residues in the CDR3. For the CDR3, the DNA is TGTGCCAGCAGTTCCGCCGGGACAGCCTCCTACAATGAGCAGTTCTTC. It codes for CASSSAGTASYNEQFF.

This clonotype was observed a handful of times. This chain links TRBV6-2 or TRBV6-3 with TRBJ1-1; 9 bases line up with TRBD1. Germline V gene sequence: CDR1 MNHEY, CDR2 SVGEGT. The CDR3 spans 14 residues. Trimming at V came to 5 bases and at J to 1 base, leaving 2 bases not matched to a gene. The CDR3 DNA follows: TGTGCCAGCAGTCGGACAGGGGAGAACACTGAAGCTTTCTTT. Residues: CASSRTGENTEAFF.

The chain couples TRBV20-1 to TRBJ2-3; TRBD2 agrees at 7 bases. After removal of 6 bases from V and 5 bases from J, the junction contained 5 bases not matched to a gene. The CDR3 loop spans 12 amino acids. Germline V gives CDR1 DFQATT, CDR2 SNEGSKA (reference sequence). The CDR3 DNA follows: TGCAGTGCCCCCGGCGGGGGAGATACGCAGTATTTT. As protein: CSAPGGGDTQYF.

This clonotype was detected many times. The chain couples TRBV5-1 to TRBJ1-6, with TRBD1 matching 7 bases. The V gene's germline CDR1 is SGHRS and CDR2 YFSETQ. The length of the CDR3 is 16 residues. Unmatched junction bases numbered 5, after V lost 0 bases and J lost 5 bases. The CDR3 nucleotides are TGCGCCAGCAGCTTGGCCGGACAGGATCATAATTCACCCCTCCACTTT. Translating gives CASSLAGQDHNSPLHF.

This clonotype occurred many times. The chain recombines TRBV11-2 with TRBJ2-7; D may correspond to TRBD1 or TRBD2 (5 bases each). Germline CDR1 SGHAT, CDR2 FQNNGV. This CDR3 has 13 residues. Between the trimmed V and J ends, which lost 5 bases and 5 bases, there was a span of 13 bases. CDR3 DNA sequence: TGTGCCAGCAGCCTGGGGGTAGGGGACGAGCAGTACTTC. This encodes CASSLGVGDEQYF.

This clonotype was seen a handful of times. CDR3 nucleotide sequence: TGTACCACCCGACAGGGGAGTCCCCCGTACGAGCAGTACTTC. Its translation is CTTRQGSPPYEQYF. The J gene is TRBJ2-7, the V gene TRBV6-6, with 8 bases matching TRBD1. Germline V gene lookup returns CDR1 MNHNY and CDR2 SVGAGI (reference sequence). The CDR3 spans 14 residues.

The V and J genes are TRBV7-9 and TRBJ2-5; D call uncertain. The germline gives CDR1 SEHNR, CDR2 FQNEAQ (reference sequence). This CDR3 contains 17 residues. Trimming stripped 5 bases from V and 0 bases from J, with 19 bases between. The CDR3 sequence: CASSPTFGDGNQETQYF. The CDR3 bases are TGTGCCAGCAGCCCGACTTTCGGAGACGGCAACCAAGAGACCCAGTACTTC.

This clonotype has at least ten counts. The rearrangement uses TRBV6-5 and TRBJ2-3, with D possibly being TRBD1 (5 bases). Germline CDR1 and CDR2: MNHEY and SVGAGI. Trimming took off 0 bases at V and 0 bases at J, with 10 bases between the two ends. CDR3 length equals 16 residues. The CDR3 sequence is CASSYSLQGSTDTQYF. The CDR3, as DNA: TGTGCCAGCAGTTACTCACTCCAGGGAAGCACAGATACGCAGTATTTT.

This clonotype appeared many times. This rearrangement joins TRBV14 to TRBJ2-2; D may be TRBD1 (6 bases). Germline V gene sequence: CDR1 SGHDN, CDR2 FVKESK. V lost 8 bases, J lost 1 base, and 8 bases lay in between. The CDR3 runs 13 residues. CDR3 amino acids: CASRGQNTGELFF. As DNA, the CDR3 is TGTGCCAGCCGGGGACAGAACACCGGGGAGCTGTTTTTT.

This clonotype was counted many times. The chain combines TRBV6-5 with TRBJ2-5; 10 bases line up with TRBD2. The CDR3 contains 15 residues. CDR1 and CDR2 from the germline V gene are MNHEY and SVGAGI. V lost 2 bases and J lost 5; bases outside the gene matches: 5. Written as DNA, the CDR3 is TGTGCCAGCAGTTACGTAGCGGGGGGTGAGGAGACCCAGTACTTC. Translating it yields CASSYVAGGEETQYF.

In its sample, this clonotype was seen a few times. Since the CDR3 does not end with the conserved phenylalanine or tryptophan, this likely comes from a read error. The limits of the CDR3 on the DNA are not certain, so only TCRdb's listed CDR3 is given. This chain connects TRBV14 to TRBJ1-3; TRBD1 is the table's D call, not checked against the DNA. Germline CDR1 SGHDN, CDR2 FVKESK. The CDR3 region is 12 residues in length, termini included. The CDR3 region is CASSRPPGQADG.

This clonotype was observed at least ten times. The rearrangement links TRBV12-3 or TRBV12-4 to TRBJ2-3; possibly TRBD2 for D (6 bases). Trimming left V 7 bases short and J 2 bases short, with 13 bases between. The CDR3 is 14 residues long. CDR3 residues: CASTRDFYTDTQYF. CDR3 DNA sequence: TGTGCCAGCACCCGGGACTTTTACACAGATACGCAGTATTTT.

This clonotype was counted a few times. V and J are TRBV12-3 or TRBV12-4 and TRBJ2-1; D is ambiguous. The CDR3 runs 15 residues. V gave up 3 bases and J gave up 0 bases, with 9 bases separating them. CDR3 amino acids: CASSFPESSYNEQFF. The CDR3 DNA is TGTGCCAGCAGTTTCCCCGAGAGCTCCTACAATGAGCAGTTCTTC.

This clonotype was seen repeatedly, ten times or more. The chain couples TRBV12-3 or TRBV12-4 to TRBJ2-7, with 9 bases lining up with TRBD2. The J segment lost 5 bases and the V segment lost 3 bases, leaving 2 bases of the junction unmatched. CDR3 length: 13 amino acids. CDR3: CASSLQRGDEQYF. The CDR3 nucleotides read TGTGCCAGCAGTTTGCAGCGGGGGGACGAGCAGTACTTC.

The J gene is TRBJ2-3, the V gene TRBV7-8, with a tentative D call TRBD1 (6 bases). V lost 8 bases, J lost 1 base, and 10 bases lay in between. There are 13 residues in the CDR3. CDR1 is SGHVS and CDR2 is FQNEAQ in the germline V gene. CDR3 bases: TGTGCCAGCGGTAGACAGGGCACAGATACGCAGTATTTT. Its translation is CASGRQGTDTQYF.

The chain carries TRBV18 and TRBJ2-3; weak D call: TRBD2 (5 bases). Between the trimmed V and J ends, which lost 8 bases and 6 bases, there was a span of 9 bases. From germline, CDR1 is KGHSH and CDR2 LQKENI. The CDR3 sequence is 11 residues long. The CDR3 region is CASRTGDTQYF. The CDR3 coding sequence is TGTGCCAGCCGGACTGGGGATACGCAGTATTTT. Full variable domain (remainder filled in from reference TRBV18 and TRBJ2-3): NAGVMQNPRHLVRRRGQEARLRCSPMKGHSHVYWYRQLPEEGLKFMVYLQKENIIDESGMPKERFSAEFPKEGPSILRIQQVVRGDSAAYFCASRTGDTQYFGPGTRLTVL.

The gene calls are TRBV29-1 and TRBJ1-3, with 8 bases aligning to TRBD1. Per germline, CDR1 SQVTM and CDR2 ANQGSEA. Losses at the gene ends were 6 bases for V and 4 bases for J; bases not matched to a gene: 11. CDR3 size: 15 residues. The CDR3 spells CSVRQVGTGGNTIYF. The CDR3 nucleotides read TGCAGCGTGCGCCAAGTCGGGACAGGAGGAAACACCATATATTTT.

This clonotype was counted at least ten times. This chain links TRBV4-1 with TRBJ1-6, with a weak D call TRBD1 (6 bases). The CDR3 contains 17 residues. CDR1 and CDR2 from the germline V gene are MGHRA and YSYEKL. The germline V and J ends were trimmed by 1 base and 0 bases, with 10 bases remaining between them. The CDR3 DNA sequence: TGCGCCAGCAGCCAAGTACAGGGTAGCTCCTATAATTCACCCCTCCACTTT. Translation gives CASSQVQGSSYNSPLHF.

A few counts support this clonotype. J is TRBJ1-5 and V is TRBV6-5; 8 nucleotides match TRBD1. This CDR3 is built from 15 residues. Germline V gene sequence: CDR1 MNHEY, CDR2 SVGAGI. Trimming took 6 bases from V and 0 from J; bases not matched to a gene: 4. CDR3 in DNA: TGTGCCAGCAGCCGAGACAGGGGTAGCAATCAGCCCCAGCATTTT. Encoded protein: CASSRDRGSNQPQHF.

In this sample, this clonotype turned up many times. The chain employs TRBV19 and TRBJ1-1; 7 bases map to TRBD1. Germline-derived CDR1 and CDR2 are LNHDA and SQIVND (reference sequence). The CDR3 is 15 amino acids. The trim removed 6 bases at V and 4 bases at J, leaving 11 bases unmatched. Written as DNA, the CDR3 is TGTGCCAGTAGCTTCCTAGGGGGCCCGGGCACTGAAGCTTTCTTT. Protein: CASSFLGGPGTEAFF.